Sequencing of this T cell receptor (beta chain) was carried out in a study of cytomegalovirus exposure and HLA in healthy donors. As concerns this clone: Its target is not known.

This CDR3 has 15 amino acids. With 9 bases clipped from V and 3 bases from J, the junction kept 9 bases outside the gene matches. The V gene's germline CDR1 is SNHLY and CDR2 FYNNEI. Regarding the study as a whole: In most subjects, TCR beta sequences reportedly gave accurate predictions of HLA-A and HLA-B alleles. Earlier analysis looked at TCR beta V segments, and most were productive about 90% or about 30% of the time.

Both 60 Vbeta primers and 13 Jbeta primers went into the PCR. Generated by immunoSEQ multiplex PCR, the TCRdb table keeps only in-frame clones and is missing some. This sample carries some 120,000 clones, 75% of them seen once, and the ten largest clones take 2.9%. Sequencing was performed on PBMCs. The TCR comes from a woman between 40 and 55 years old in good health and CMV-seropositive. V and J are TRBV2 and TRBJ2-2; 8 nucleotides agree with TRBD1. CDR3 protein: CARDIGTGYTGELFF. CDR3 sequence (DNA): TGTGCCAGGGACATCGGGACAGGATACACCGGGGAGCTGTTTTTT.